This T cell receptor beta chain was recorded in a study of cytotoxic CD8 clonotypes in ibrutinib-treated CLL. At the level of the study: Response material was collected after a median around 12 months of treatment, range 6 to 36. Regarding the study as a whole: A difference in sampling times existed between sustained-remission and progressing patients.

Repertoires were generated with immunoSEQ multiplex PCR, while TCRdb's copy carries only in-frame clones and drops some. The data contain about 43,000 clones, roughly two thirds of them singletons. Germline V gene data show CDR1 as SGHRS and CDR2 as YFSETQ. This CDR3 region has 15 residues. Between the trimmed V and J ends, which lost 3 bases and 5 bases, there was a span of 18 bases. Turning to this clone: Its specificity is not known.

This specimen was PBMCs, taken after 12 months of ibrutinib treatment. The chain is built from TRBV5-1 and TRBJ2-7; a weak D match, TRBD1 (6 bases). The sequence was collected from a human donor with chronic lymphocytic leukemia. Here the CDR3 DNA reads TGCGCCAGCAGCTCGCCTCTACAGGGTTTGGACGAGCAGTACTTC. Its protein is CASSSPLQGLDEQYF.